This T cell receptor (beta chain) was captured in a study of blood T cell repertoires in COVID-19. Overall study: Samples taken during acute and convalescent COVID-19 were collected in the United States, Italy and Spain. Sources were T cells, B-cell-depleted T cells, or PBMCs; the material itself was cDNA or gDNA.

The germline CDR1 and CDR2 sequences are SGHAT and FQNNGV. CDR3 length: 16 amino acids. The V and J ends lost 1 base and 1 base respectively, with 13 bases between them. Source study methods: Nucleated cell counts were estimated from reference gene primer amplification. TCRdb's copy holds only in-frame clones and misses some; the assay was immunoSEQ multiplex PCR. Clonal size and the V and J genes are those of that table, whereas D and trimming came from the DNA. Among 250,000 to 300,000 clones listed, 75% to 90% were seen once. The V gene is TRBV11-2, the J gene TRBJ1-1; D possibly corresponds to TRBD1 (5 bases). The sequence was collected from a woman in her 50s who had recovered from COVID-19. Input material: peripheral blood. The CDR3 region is CASSLVSAGPNTEAFF. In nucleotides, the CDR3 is TGTGCCAGCAGCTTAGTATCCGCAGGGCCGAACACTGAAGCTTTCTTT.